This is a list of T cell receptor beta chains from one sample in a study of CD8+ T cells in alopecia areata. The method was immunoSEQ multiplex PCR; TCRdb's version includes in-frame clones alone and lacks a portion of them. The sample yields 150,000 or so clones, more than 45% seen once. Specimen: CD4+ T cells sorted from blood. The receptors come from a human donor with alopecia areata. The CDR3 runs from the conserved cysteine through the conserved F or W. D genes are given only for firm matches. Some rows have no size entry. The others give once, few or many, or a class for an expanded clone.

D	size	V	J	CDR3
TRBD1	-	TRBV5-1	TRBJ1-5	CASSLGTGLGNQPQHF
TRBD2	-	TRBV5-1	TRBJ2-1	CASSLRTSVFYNEQFF
-	-	TRBV2	TRBJ1-1	CASGRMNTEAFF
TRBD2	-	TRBV2	TRBJ2-3	CASRIQVRAGGTDTQYF
TRBD1	-	TRBV7-9	TRBJ2-7	CASSFAGTGAYEQYF
-	-	TRBV2	TRBJ1-5	CASSESRLGSAQHF
-	-	TRBV28	TRBJ1-4	CASTSGQGGEKLFF
TRBD2	-	TRBV7-2	TRBJ2-3	CASSLSGTPEGGTQYF
TRBD1	few	TRBV29-1	TRBJ2-7	CSVEGTGYSYEQYF
-	few	TRBV9	TRBJ1-1	CASSVLRSGEAFF
TRBD1	-	TRBV29-1	TRBJ1-1	CSDRTGDTTEAFF
-	-	TRBV6-5	TRBJ1-2	CASKGSYGYTF
-	once	TRBV7-6	TRBJ2-1	CASSLVLASEQFF
-	-	TRBV5-1	TRBJ1-1	CASSLPTGTFEAFF